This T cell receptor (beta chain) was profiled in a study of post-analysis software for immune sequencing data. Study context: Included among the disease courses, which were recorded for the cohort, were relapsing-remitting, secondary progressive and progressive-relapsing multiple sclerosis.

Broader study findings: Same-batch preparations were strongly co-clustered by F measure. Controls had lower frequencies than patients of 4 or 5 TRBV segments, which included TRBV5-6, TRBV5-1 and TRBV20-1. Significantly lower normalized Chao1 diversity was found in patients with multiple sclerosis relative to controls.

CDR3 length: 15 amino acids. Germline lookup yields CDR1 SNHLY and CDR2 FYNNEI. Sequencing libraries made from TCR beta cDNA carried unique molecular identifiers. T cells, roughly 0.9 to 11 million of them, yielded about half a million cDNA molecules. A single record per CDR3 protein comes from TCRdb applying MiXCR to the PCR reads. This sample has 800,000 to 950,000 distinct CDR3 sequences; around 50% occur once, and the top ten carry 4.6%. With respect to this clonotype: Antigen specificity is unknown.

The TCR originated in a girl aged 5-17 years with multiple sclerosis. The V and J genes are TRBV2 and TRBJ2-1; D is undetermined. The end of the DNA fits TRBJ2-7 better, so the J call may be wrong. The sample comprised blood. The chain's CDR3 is CASSEAAVGNNEQYF. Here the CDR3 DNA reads TGTGCCAGCAGTGAAGCGGCTGTCGGCAACAATGAGCAGTACTTC.